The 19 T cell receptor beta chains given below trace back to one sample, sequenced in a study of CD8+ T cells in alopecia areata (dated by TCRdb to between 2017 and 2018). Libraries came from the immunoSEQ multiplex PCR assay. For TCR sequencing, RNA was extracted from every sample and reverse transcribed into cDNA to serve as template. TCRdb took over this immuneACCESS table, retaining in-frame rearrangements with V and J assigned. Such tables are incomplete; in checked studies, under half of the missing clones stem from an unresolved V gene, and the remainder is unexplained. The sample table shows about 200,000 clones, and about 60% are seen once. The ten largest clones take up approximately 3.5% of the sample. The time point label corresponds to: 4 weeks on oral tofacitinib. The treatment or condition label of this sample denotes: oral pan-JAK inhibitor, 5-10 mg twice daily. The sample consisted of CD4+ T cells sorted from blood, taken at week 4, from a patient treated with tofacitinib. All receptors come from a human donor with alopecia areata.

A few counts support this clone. The CDR3 here is CASSLLASSSYEQYF. In DNA, the CDR3 is TGTGCCAGCAGCTTATTGGCCTCCAGCTCCTACGAGCAGTACTTC. V and J are TRBV7-2 and TRBJ2-7; D ambiguous. The CDR3 totals 15 residues. Germline values: CDR1 SGHTA, CDR2 FQGNSA. The V end lost 2 bases, the J end lost 0 bases, and 11 bases lay between the germline ends.

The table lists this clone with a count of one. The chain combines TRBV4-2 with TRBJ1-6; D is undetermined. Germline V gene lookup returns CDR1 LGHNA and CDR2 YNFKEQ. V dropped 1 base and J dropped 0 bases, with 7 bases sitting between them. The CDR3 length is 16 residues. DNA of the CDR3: TGTGCCAGCAGCCAAGCCCGGGGCTCCTATAATTCACCCCTCCACTTT. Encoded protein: CASSQARGSYNSPLHF.

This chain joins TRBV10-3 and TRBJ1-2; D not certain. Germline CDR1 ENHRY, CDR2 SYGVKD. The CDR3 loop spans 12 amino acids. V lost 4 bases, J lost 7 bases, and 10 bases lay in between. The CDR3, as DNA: TGTGCCATCAGTGGCGGGTCCAGTGGCTACACCTTC. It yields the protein CAISGGSSGYTF.

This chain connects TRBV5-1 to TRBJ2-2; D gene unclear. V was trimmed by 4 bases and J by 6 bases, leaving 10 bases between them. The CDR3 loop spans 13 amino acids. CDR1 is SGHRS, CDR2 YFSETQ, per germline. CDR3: CASSPRNAGELFF. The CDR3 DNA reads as TGCGCCAGCAGCCCCCGCAATGCCGGGGAGCTGTTTTTT.

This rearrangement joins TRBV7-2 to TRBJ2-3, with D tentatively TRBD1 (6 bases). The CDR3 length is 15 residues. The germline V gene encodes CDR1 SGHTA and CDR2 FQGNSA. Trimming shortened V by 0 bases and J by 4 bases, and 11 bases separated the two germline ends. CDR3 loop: CASSLAPNRADTQYF. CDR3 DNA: TGTGCCAGCAGCTTAGCTCCCAACAGGGCAGATACGCAGTATTTT.

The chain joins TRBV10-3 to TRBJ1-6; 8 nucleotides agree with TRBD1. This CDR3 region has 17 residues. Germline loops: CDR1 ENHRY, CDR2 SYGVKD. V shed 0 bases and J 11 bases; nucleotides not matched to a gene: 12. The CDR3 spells CAISESEPGTGVTPLHF. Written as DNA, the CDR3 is TGTGCCATCAGTGAGTCTGAGCCGGGGACAGGAGTTACACCCCTCCACTTT.

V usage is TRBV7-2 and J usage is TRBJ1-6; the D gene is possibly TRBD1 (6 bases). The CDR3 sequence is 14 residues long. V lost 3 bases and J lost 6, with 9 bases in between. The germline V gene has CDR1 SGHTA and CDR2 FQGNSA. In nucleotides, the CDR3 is TGTGCCAGCAGCTTGGACAGTGTTAATTCACCCCTCCACTTT. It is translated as CASSLDSVNSPLHF.

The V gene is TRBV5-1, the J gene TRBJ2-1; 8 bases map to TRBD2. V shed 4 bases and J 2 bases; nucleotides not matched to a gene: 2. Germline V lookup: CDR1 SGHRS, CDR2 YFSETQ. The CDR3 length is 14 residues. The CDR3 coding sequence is TGCGCCAGCAGCAGTAGCGGGGCCTACAATGAGCAGTTCTTC. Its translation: CASSSSGAYNEQFF.

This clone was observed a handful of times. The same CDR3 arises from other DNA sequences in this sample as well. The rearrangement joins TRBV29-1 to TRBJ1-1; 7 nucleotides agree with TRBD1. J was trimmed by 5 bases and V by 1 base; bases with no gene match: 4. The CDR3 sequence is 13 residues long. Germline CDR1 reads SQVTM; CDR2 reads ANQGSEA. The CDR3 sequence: CSVEGTGGTEAFF. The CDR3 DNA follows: TGCAGCGTTGAAGGGACAGGAGGAACTGAAGCTTTCTTT.

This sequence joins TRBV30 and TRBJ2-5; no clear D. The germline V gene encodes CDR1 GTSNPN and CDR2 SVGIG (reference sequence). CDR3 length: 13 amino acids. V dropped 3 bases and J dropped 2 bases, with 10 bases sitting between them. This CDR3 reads CAWSLGRQETQYF. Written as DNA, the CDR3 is TGTGCCTGGAGCCTCGGCCGGCAAGAGACCCAGTACTTC.

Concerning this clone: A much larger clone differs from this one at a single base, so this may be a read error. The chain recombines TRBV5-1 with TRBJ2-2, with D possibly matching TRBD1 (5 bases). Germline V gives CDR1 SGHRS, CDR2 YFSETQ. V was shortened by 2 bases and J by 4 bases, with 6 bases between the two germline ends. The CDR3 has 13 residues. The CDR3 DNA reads TGCGCCAGCAGCTTTGACAGCACCGGGGAGCTGTTTTTT. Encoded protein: CASSFDSTGELFF.

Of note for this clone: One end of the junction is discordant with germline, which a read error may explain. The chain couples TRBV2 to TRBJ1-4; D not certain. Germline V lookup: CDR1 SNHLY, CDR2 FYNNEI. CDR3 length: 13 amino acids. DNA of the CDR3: TGTGCCAGCAGTGGTTCGGCCCCGGCAAAAGTGTTTTTT. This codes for CASSGSAPAKVFF.

CDR3 sequence reads: CASSLDRGLVNEQFF. The CDR3 nucleotides read TGTGCCAGCAGTCTCGACAGGGGGCTGGTCAATGAGCAGTTCTTC. This sequence joins TRBV27 and TRBJ2-1; TRBD1 matches 10 bases. J was trimmed by 6 bases and V by 5 bases; bases with no gene match: 7. CDR3 size: 15 residues. Per germline, CDR1 MNHEY and CDR2 SMNVEV (reference sequence).

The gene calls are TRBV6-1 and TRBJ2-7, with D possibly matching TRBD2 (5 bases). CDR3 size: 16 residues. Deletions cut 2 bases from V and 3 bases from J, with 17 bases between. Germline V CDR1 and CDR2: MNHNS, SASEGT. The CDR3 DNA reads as TGTGCCAGCAGTGAAAGCTCAGGAGGATCAAGCTACGAGCAGTACTTC. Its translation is CASSESSGGSSYEQYF.

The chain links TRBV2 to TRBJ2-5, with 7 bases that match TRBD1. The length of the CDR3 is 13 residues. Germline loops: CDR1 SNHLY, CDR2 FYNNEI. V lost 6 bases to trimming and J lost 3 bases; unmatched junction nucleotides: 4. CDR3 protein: CASRWGQKETQYF. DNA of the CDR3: TGTGCCAGCAGGTGGGGACAGAAAGAGACCCAGTACTTC.

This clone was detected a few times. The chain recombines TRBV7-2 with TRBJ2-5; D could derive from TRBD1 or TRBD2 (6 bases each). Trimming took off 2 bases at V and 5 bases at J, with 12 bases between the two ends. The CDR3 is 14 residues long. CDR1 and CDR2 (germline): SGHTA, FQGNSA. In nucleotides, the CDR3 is TGTGCCAGCAGCTTACGGGGGCGCCGGGAGACCCAGTACTTC. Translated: CASSLRGRRETQYF.

Here the CDR3 reads CSADQRGEDTQYF. The CDR3 DNA follows: TGCAGCGCCGACCAAAGGGGCGAAGATACGCAGTATTTT. The rearrangement links TRBV29-1 to TRBJ2-3, with D tentatively TRBD1 (5 bases). V lost 7 bases and J lost 5, with 16 bases in between. The CDR3 runs 13 residues. Germline-derived CDR1 and CDR2 are SQVTM and ANQGSEA.

The CDR3 region is CASSLRITDTQYF. The DNA for the CDR3 is TGTGCCAGCAGCTTGCGGATCACAGATACGCAGTATTTT. The genes are TRBV7-3 and TRBJ2-3; no clear D gene. This CDR3 has 13 residues. Germline loops: CDR1 SGHTA, CDR2 FQGTGA. Trimming left V 3 bases short and J 2 bases short, with 6 bases between.

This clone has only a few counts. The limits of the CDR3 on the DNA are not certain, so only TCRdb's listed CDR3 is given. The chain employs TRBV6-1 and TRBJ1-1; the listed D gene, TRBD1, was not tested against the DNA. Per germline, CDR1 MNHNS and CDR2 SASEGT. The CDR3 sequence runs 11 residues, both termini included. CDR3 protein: CASFGFGTGFF.